Below, 6 T cell receptor beta chains from the same sample are listed, as sequenced in a study of T cell clonotyping in hematopoietic cell transplantation. Sequenced by immunoSEQ multiplex PCR; TCRdb stores in-frame clones only, minus some. The repertoire holds nearly 9,500 clones, with 97% as singletons. Sequences were derived from peripheral blood mononuclear cells, sampled 100 days after allogeneic stem cell transplant. Every receptor here comes from a male patient aged 55 to 69 who had an allogeneic stem cell transplant from a related donor, so the T cells may come from the graft donor. Some clones in this sample may be carry-over from other donors' samples.

The chain recombines TRBV29-1 with TRBJ1-6, with D possibly being TRBD1 (5 bases). CDR3 length: 14 residues. The germline V and J ends were trimmed by 1 base and 5 bases, with 9 bases remaining between them. From germline, CDR1 is SQVTM and CDR2 ANQGSEA. The CDR3 spells CSVEGGGHNSPLHF. The CDR3 region has the DNA TGCAGCGTTGAAGGGGGCGGCCATAATTCACCCCTCCACTTT.

The CDR3 DNA sequence: TGTGCCACATCCCGGACAGTGAACCCCTATAGTAAGGAGACCCAGTACTTC. Its translation: CATSRTVNPYSKETQYF. The chain uses TRBV27 and TRBJ2-5, with D tentatively TRBD1 (6 bases). The CDR3 sequence is 17 residues long. Trimming stripped 10 bases from V and 5 bases from J, with 29 bases between. CDR1 MNHEY and CDR2 SMNVEV come from the germline V gene (reference sequence).

Of note for this clone: Additional DNA sequences in this sample encode the identical CDR3. V gene TRBV14 combines with J gene TRBJ2-7, with a tentative D call TRBD2 (5 bases). V was shortened by 5 bases and J by 5 bases, with 10 bases between the two germline ends. From germline, CDR1 is SGHDN and CDR2 FVKESK. There are 12 residues in the CDR3. CDR3 in amino acids: CASSRGWNEQYF. CDR3 nucleotide sequence: TGTGCCAGCAGCAGAGGGTGGAACGAGCAGTACTTC.

V is TRBV29-1 and J is TRBJ2-7; 12 positions agree with TRBD1. Germline lookup yields CDR1 SQVTM and CDR2 ANQGSEA. The CDR3 length is 15 residues. The ends lost 4 bases at V and 5 bases at J; junction bases unmatched: 9. The CDR3 DNA follows: TGCAGCGTTGGTACCGGGACAGGGGGCTTCCACGAGCAGTACTTC. Amino acid sequence: CSVGTGTGGFHEQYF.

This chain links TRBV7-2 with TRBJ1-3; tentatively, D is TRBD1 (6 bases). Trimming left V 1 base short and J 0 bases short, with 10 bases between. Germline V gene data show CDR1 as SGHTA and CDR2 as FQGNSA. This CDR3 comprises 16 residues. The CDR3 DNA is TGTGCCAGCAGCTTAGTCGGGGGCGACTCTGGAAACACCATATATTTT. Translating gives CASSLVGGDSGNTIYF.

This chain uses TRBV6-5 with TRBJ2-3, with TRBD2 matching 9 bases. CDR1 and CDR2 from the germline V gene are MNHEY and SVGAGI. CDR3 length: 15 amino acids. V shed 5 bases, J shed 4 bases, and the junction held 7 bases outside the gene matches. The CDR3 is CASSRGGGAPDTQYF. CDR3 DNA: TGTGCCAGCAGTCGGGGCGGGGGGGCCCCAGATACGCAGTATTTT.